This T cell receptor beta chain was captured in a study of blood T cell repertoires in COVID-19. Study overall: Both acute and convalescent COVID-19 samples were obtained from the United States, Italy and Spain. PBMCs, B-cell-depleted T cells, or T cells were the source of the cDNA or gDNA that made up the material.

The authors' processing: For nucleated cells, counts were estimated from reference gene primer amplification. Assay used: immunoSEQ multiplex PCR; TCRdb lists only in-frame clones, some missing. V, J and clone size were drawn from that table, and D and trimming were deduced from the DNA. The data show roughly 200,000 clones, with about 88% seen just once and roughly 4.5% held by the top ten. Only one count was recorded for this clone. Germline lookup yields CDR1 MDHEN and CDR2 SYDVKM. This CDR3 comprises 15 residues. The V gene lost 5 bases and the J gene lost 2 bases, with 13 bases spanning the gap. The sequencing input was peripheral blood. The TCR sequence derives from a woman aged 80 or older with acute or convalescent COVID-19. This chain connects TRBV28 to TRBJ1-5; tentative D call: TRBD1 (5 bases). The CDR3 DNA reads TGTGCCAGCAGTCTTATGACAGTCGGCAATCAGCCCCAGCATTTT. The encoded protein is CASSLMTVGNQPQHF.